The 23 T cell receptor beta chains listed next were all sequenced from one sample in a study of control samples from healthy donors and cancer patients (dated by TCRdb to 2018 to 2020). Receptor amplification or capture employed the immunoSEQ multiplex PCR assay. TCRdb mirrors the immuneACCESS table, restricted to in-frame sequences. Some clones are absent from its copies; in checked studies, under half trace to an unresolved V gene, and the reason for the others is unknown. This sample gives over 100,000 clones in total; around 88% of them show up just once. Clones ranked in the top ten supply 3.4% of the sample. The sample consisted of blood. These receptors were collected from a man aged 40-49 years in good health.

V gene TRBV6-2 or TRBV6-3 combines with J gene TRBJ2-6; D ambiguous. Germline CDR1 MNHEY, CDR2 SVGEGT. This CDR3 spans 15 amino acids. The germline V and J ends were trimmed by 2 bases and 0 bases, with 5 bases remaining between them. CDR3 sequence reads: CASSYDLSGANVLTF. The CDR3 nucleotides are TGTGCCAGCAGTTACGACCTCTCTGGGGCCAACGTCCTGACTTTC.

Comment on this clone: Other DNA sequences within the sample encode an identical CDR3. The chain is built from TRBV5-1 and TRBJ1-2, with unresolved D. Germline CDR1 and CDR2: SGHRS and YFSETQ. CDR3 length equals 13 residues. Trimming left V 0 bases short and J 3 bases short, with 6 bases between. CDR3 bases: TGCGCCAGCAGCTTGGCGGGTGACTATGGCTACACCTTC. It specifies CASSLAGDYGYTF. Full variable domain (remainder filled in from reference TRBV5-1 and TRBJ1-2): KAGVTQTPRYLIKTRGQQVTLSCSPISGHRSVSWYQQTPGQGLQFLFEYFSETQRNKGNFPGRFSGRQFSNSRSEMNVSTLELGDSALYLCASSLAGDYGYTFGSGTRLTVV.

The chain couples TRBV6-1 to TRBJ2-1; D assignment may be TRBD1 or TRBD2 (6 bases each). Between the trimmed V and J ends, which lost 0 bases and 4 bases, there was a span of 10 bases. This CDR3 has 15 residues. Germline V gene data show CDR1 as MNHNS and CDR2 as SASEGT. CDR3 in amino acids: CASSEAGGFYNEQFF. The CDR3 DNA reads as TGTGCCAGCAGTGAAGCGGGGGGCTTTTACAATGAGCAGTTCTTC.

The V gene is TRBV5-3, the J gene TRBJ2-3, with 12 bases that match TRBD2. TRBV5-3 is treated as an ORF (open reading frame) with a function not yet certain. The CDR3 runs 17 residues. The V and J ends lost 3 bases and 0 bases, in that order; junction bases with no gene match: 5. The CDR3 DNA is TGTGCCAGAAGCTCACGGACTAGCGGGAAAAGCACAGATACGCAGTATTTT. It is translated as CARSSRTSGKSTDTQYF.

This rearrangement joins TRBV3-1 (or the pseudogene TRBV3-2) to TRBJ1-2; D gene ambiguous. This CDR3 is built from 15 residues. V dropped 4 bases and J dropped 7 bases, with 19 bases sitting between them. Germline loops: CDR1 LGHDT, CDR2 YNNKEL (reference sequence). CDR3 sequence reads: CASSPSWGYVSGYTF. The CDR3 region has the DNA TGTGCCAGCAGCCCCTCCTGGGGTTATGTCTCTGGCTACACCTTC.

With respect to this clone: Given the absence of the conserved phenylalanine or tryptophan at the CDR3 end, a read error is likely. It is unclear where the CDR3 begins or ends on the DNA, so no DNA is shown, and the CDR3 is as TCRdb lists it. This chain uses TRBV6-4 with TRBJ2-7; TRBD2, as called in the table, went unchecked against the DNA. The CDR3 adds up to 11 amino acids, both ends counted. The germline V gene encodes CDR1 MRHNA and CDR2 SNTAGT. The CDR3 region is CASSDVRDYLD.

This clone was seen a few times. The chain couples TRBV10-3 to TRBJ1-2; 7 nucleotides agree with TRBD1. The CDR3 consists of 13 residues. Trimming took 2 bases from V and 12 from J; bases not matched to a gene: 9. The germline CDR1 and CDR2 sequences are ENHRY and SYGVKD. Written as DNA, the CDR3 is TGTGCCATCAGTGAGACGGGACAGAGTGTCCACACCTTC. Translated: CAISETGQSVHTF.

The V call is TRBV28, the J call TRBJ1-5; maybe TRBD1 (6 bases). The CDR3 is made up of 13 amino acids. The V end lost 8 bases, the J end lost 0 bases, and 8 bases lay between the germline ends. Germline V CDR1 and CDR2: MDHEN, SYDVKM. CDR3 region: CASHRDSNQPQHF. The CDR3 DNA reads TGTGCCAGCCACAGGGATAGCAATCAGCCCCAGCATTTT.

The chain couples TRBV24-1 to TRBJ2-3, with D perhaps matching TRBD2 (6 bases). Germline V gene data show CDR1 as KGHDR and CDR2 as SFDVKD. This CDR3 is built from 15 residues. Trimming shortened V by 5 bases and J by 4 bases, and 15 bases separated the two germline ends. CDR3 region: CATSGASVGPDTQYF. CDR3 DNA: TGTGCCACCAGTGGGGCTAGCGTAGGGCCAGATACGCAGTATTTT.

This clone was seen just once. The rearrangement joins TRBV12-3 or TRBV12-4 to TRBJ1-2; D is perhaps TRBD1 (5 bases). This CDR3 has 11 residues. V lost 3 bases to trimming and J lost 10 bases, with 9 bases between them. CDR3 protein: CASSFPGTYTF. DNA of the CDR3: TGTGCCAGCAGTTTCCCAGGGACCTACACCTTC.

This clone was recorded only once. V and J are TRBV3-1 (or the pseudogene TRBV3-2) and TRBJ1-2; D remains unclear. Germline CDR1 is LGHDT and CDR2 is YNNKEL (reference sequence). This CDR3 comprises 13 residues. Trimming stripped 1 base from V and 0 bases from J, with 3 bases between. For the CDR3, the DNA is TGTGCCAGCAGCCAAGGTTCTAACTATGGCTACACCTTC. It is translated as CASSQGSNYGYTF.

The CDR3 region is CASIGQVGEKLFF. CDR3 nucleotides: TGTGCCAGTATCGGACAGGTTGGTGAAAAACTGTTTTTT. This sequence joins TRBV19 and TRBJ1-4, with 7 nucleotides matching TRBD1. The V and J ends lost 7 bases and 7 bases, in that order; junction bases with no gene match: 6. There are 13 residues in the CDR3. Germline values: CDR1 LNHDA, CDR2 SQIVND (reference sequence).

The V call is TRBV2, the J call TRBJ2-1; D is unclear. Trimming left V 7 bases short and J 5 bases short, with 15 bases between. CDR1 and CDR2 (germline): SNHLY, FYNNEI. The CDR3 contains 14 residues. The CDR3 DNA reads as TGTGCCAGCATCACTTTAAAGGGAAACAATGAGCAGTTCTTC. This encodes CASITLKGNNEQFF.

This chain uses TRBV24-1 with TRBJ1-4; no clear D gene. The CDR3 spans 15 residues. CDR1 is KGHDR, CDR2 SFDVKD, per germline. Deletions cut 3 bases from V and 7 bases from J, with 14 bases between. The CDR3 nucleotides read TGTGCCACCAGTGATGGGAAAAGTTTCGGTGAAAAACTGTTTTTT. Translation gives CATSDGKSFGEKLFF.

The chain couples TRBV12-3 or TRBV12-4 to TRBJ1-1; D uncertain. The V end was cut by 1 base, the J end by 7 bases, with 10 bases between. The CDR3 totals 13 residues. CDR3 in DNA: TGTGCCAGCAGTTTAGTCCTTTTGGGTGAAGCTTTCTTT. As protein: CASSLVLLGEAFF.

This clone showed up just a few times. The chain has TRBV15 and TRBJ1-1; D not resolved. V shed 0 bases and J shed 4 bases, with 9 bases lying between them. Germline V gene lookup returns CDR1 LNHNV and CDR2 YYDKDF (reference sequence). CDR3 length: 14 amino acids. In DNA form, the CDR3 reads TGTGCCACCAGCAGAGATCTCGGCAGCACTGAAGCTTTCTTT. It codes for CATSRDLGSTEAFF. Together with reference TRBV15 and TRBJ1-1, the CDR3 gives the full variable domain: DAMVIQNPRYQVTQFGKPVTLSCSQTLNHNVMYWYQQKSSQAPKLLFHYYDKDFNNEADTPDNFQSRRPNTSFCFLDIRSPGLGDTAMYLCATSRDLGSTEAFFGQGTRLTVV.

This chain links TRBV28 with TRBJ1-1; TRBD1 is a possible D gene (6 bases). Germline V gene data show CDR1 as MDHEN and CDR2 as SYDVKM. This CDR3 has 14 amino acids. Trimming left V 4 bases short and J 7 bases short, with 16 bases between. The CDR3 DNA follows: TGTGCCAGCAGTTCAAGGGGGGGTCGGGATGAAGCTTTCTTT. Its protein product is CASSSRGGRDEAFF.

J is TRBJ2-7 and V is TRBV7-8; no clear D gene. The CDR3 is 12 residues long. Germline V gene data show CDR1 as SGHVS and CDR2 as FQNEAQ. Trimming stripped 1 base from V and 6 bases from J, with 7 bases between. Here the CDR3 reads CASSLEATEQYF. CDR3 coding DNA: TGTGCCAGCAGCTTAGAGGCCACCGAGCAGTACTTC.

V and J are TRBV30 and TRBJ1-5, with D unclear. Trimming cost V 1 base and J 4 bases, with 11 bases left between them. This CDR3 has 14 residues. Germline loops: CDR1 GTSNPN, CDR2 SVGIG (reference sequence). CDR3 region: CAWSGVSENQPQHF. CDR3 nucleotides: TGTGCCTGGAGTGGCGTATCCGAGAATCAGCCCCAGCATTTT. Together with reference TRBV30 and TRBJ1-5, the CDR3 gives the full variable domain: SQTIHQWPATLVQPVGSPLSLECTVEGTSNPNLYWYRQAAGRGLQLLFYSVGIGQISSEVPQNLSASRPQDRQFILSSKKLLLSDSGFYLCAWSGVSENQPQHFGDGTRLSIL.

CDR3 region: CASSEGLAGSFSMQYF. For the CDR3, the DNA is TGTGCCAGCAGTGAGGGACTAGCGGGGAGCTTCTCAATGCAGTACTTC. The rearrangement joins TRBV2 to TRBJ2-7; 13 nucleotides agree with TRBD2. V lost 3 bases to trimming and J lost 9 bases; unmatched junction nucleotides: 11. Germline V CDR1 and CDR2: SNHLY, FYNNEI. This CDR3 region has 16 residues.

The gene calls are TRBV28 and TRBJ1-2; 11 nucleotides match TRBD1. V gave up 4 bases and J gave up 6 bases; unmatched junction bases: 10. CDR1 MDHEN and CDR2 SYDVKM come from the germline V gene. This CDR3 contains 16 residues. The CDR3, as DNA: TGTGCCAGCAGTTACATTAGGACAGGGGGCAGCCATGGCTACACCTTC. Translating gives CASSYIRTGGSHGYTF.

This clone is medium-sized (0.01 to 0.1%) within its sample. The sample has other DNA sequences that encode this CDR3 too. The V call is TRBV27, the J call TRBJ2-7; D possibly corresponds to TRBD1 (5 bases). The germline V gene encodes CDR1 MNHEY and CDR2 SMNVEV (reference sequence). Trimming removed 5 bases at V and 1 base at J, with 9 bases between. The CDR3 totals 13 residues. Here the CDR3 reads CASSPGHSYEQYF. For the CDR3, the DNA is TGTGCCAGCAGTCCAGGACATTCCTACGAGCAGTACTTC.

The rearrangement uses TRBV19 and TRBJ1-5; D is perhaps TRBD1 (5 bases). Germline V gene data show CDR1 as LNHDA and CDR2 as SQIVND (reference sequence). Trimming took off 1 base at V and 4 bases at J, with 11 bases between the two ends. This CDR3 contains 15 residues. CDR3: CASSIVQGQNQPQHF. For the CDR3, the DNA is TGTGCCAGTAGTATAGTGCAGGGTCAGAATCAGCCCCAGCATTTT.